A single sample gave rise to the 18 T cell receptor beta chains below, sequenced in a study of blood T cells in healthy people across ages. The use of a sample-barcoded 5' primer and a J-beta primer mix characterized a second PCR of roughly 6 to 12 cycles. TCRdb processed the 5' RACE reads anew with MiXCR; each CDR3 protein has one entry. The table has roughly 800,000 distinct CDR3 sequences, about 34% seen once. The sequenced sample was blood. These receptors all stem from a man aged 18 to 29 in good health.

This chain connects TRBV5-1 to TRBJ2-2; D might be TRBD1 (6 bases). This CDR3 has 16 amino acids. Germline CDR1 and CDR2: SGHRS and YFSETQ. V dropped 0 bases and J dropped 4 bases, with 13 bases sitting between them. The CDR3 nucleotides read TGCGCCAGCAGCTTGGAGTCAGGGGTCTTCACCGGGGAGCTGTTTTTT. Translated: CASSLESGVFTGELFF.

This chain's CDR3 is CASSLANSGGRQYNEQFF. CDR3 sequence (DNA): TGCGCCAGCAGCTTGGCCAACTCAGGGGGGCGCCAATACAATGAGCAGTTCTTC. This chain links TRBV5-1 with TRBJ2-1; D may be TRBD1 (7 bases). This CDR3 is built from 18 residues. The germline V and J ends were trimmed by 0 bases and 4 bases, with 20 bases remaining between them. Germline loops: CDR1 SGHRS, CDR2 YFSETQ.

The rearrangement links TRBV5-1 to TRBJ1-2; D may be TRBD1 (5 bases). V was trimmed by 0 bases and J by 8 bases, leaving 11 bases between them. CDR1 is SGHRS, CDR2 YFSETQ, per germline. The CDR3 loop spans 13 amino acids. CDR3 loop: CASSLGRVEGYTF. CDR3 DNA sequence: TGCGCCAGCAGCTTGGGCAGGGTCGAAGGCTACACCTTC. The full variable domain, completed using reference TRBV5-1 and TRBJ1-2, is KAGVTQTPRYLIKTRGQQVTLSCSPISGHRSVSWYQQTPGQGLQFLFEYFSETQRNKGNFPGRFSGRQFSNSRSEMNVSTLELGDSALYLCASSLGRVEGYTFGSGTRLTVV.

J is TRBJ2-3 and V is TRBV20-1; weak D call: TRBD1 (6 bases). Germline V gene data show CDR1 as DFQATT and CDR2 as SNEGSKA (reference sequence). The CDR3 is 15 amino acids. The germline V and J ends were trimmed by 1 base and 4 bases, with 15 bases remaining between them. The CDR3 nucleotides read TGCAGTGCTAGAGCATGGGGGCATCAAGCAGATACGCAGTATTTT. Protein sequence: CSARAWGHQADTQYF.

The table lists this clonotype with a few counts. The V and J genes are TRBV27 and TRBJ1-1; 7 bases map to TRBD1. The CDR3 sequence is 15 residues long. The V gene's germline CDR1 is MNHEY and CDR2 SMNVEV (reference sequence). Losses at the gene ends were 0 bases for V and 3 bases for J; bases not matched to a gene: 4. CDR3 DNA: TGTGCCAGCAGTTTATCCCCAGGGGGGGACACTGAAGCTTTCTTT. It codes for CASSLSPGGDTEAFF.

This clonotype was seen many times. The V call is TRBV29-1, the J call TRBJ2-3; weak D call: TRBD1 (5 bases). From germline, CDR1 is SQVTM and CDR2 ANQGSEA. V lost 3 bases to trimming and J lost 6 bases, with 7 bases between them. The CDR3 loop spans 11 amino acids. For the CDR3, the DNA is TGCAGCGTTGAGCGACAGGATACGCAGTATTTT. This translates into CSVERQDTQYF.

This clonotype was detected only once. This could be a read error, since a much larger clone is one nucleotide away. The rearrangement joins TRBV6-6 to TRBJ2-1; no definite D call. V was shortened by 8 bases and J by 5 bases, with 25 bases between the two germline ends. The CDR3 has 17 residues. Germline-derived CDR1 and CDR2 are MNHNY and SVGAGI (reference sequence). The CDR3 is CASQNPPAKPLNNEQFF. CDR3 coding DNA: TGTGCCAGCCAAAATCCCCCAGCAAAGCCATTAAACAATGAGCAGTTCTTC.

The table lists this clonotype with many counts. This chain links TRBV7-9 with TRBJ2-5, with 12 positions matching TRBD2. This CDR3 has 16 amino acids. Germline CDR1 is SEHNR and CDR2 is FQNEAQ (reference sequence). The junction had 1 base not matched to a gene; V was cut back by 1 base and J by 1 base. In nucleotides, the CDR3 is TGTGCCAGCAGCTTAGGACTAGCGGGGGTCCAAGAGACCCAGTACTTC. Protein product: CASSLGLAGVQETQYF.

There are a few counts of this clonotype. The rearrangement links TRBV5-1 to TRBJ2-5, with TRBD1 identical over 11 bases. This CDR3 is built from 13 residues. Germline values: CDR1 SGHRS, CDR2 YFSETQ. Germline trimming cut 4 bases from V and 6 bases from J; bases unmatched to any gene: 2. For the CDR3, the DNA is TGCGCCAGCAGCCCGGACAGGGGGCAGACCCAGTACTTC. This codes for CASSPDRGQTQYF.

This clonotype has a handful of counts. CDR3 amino acids: CASSQYNSYNEQYF. The CDR3 DNA follows: TGTGCCAGCAGTCAATACAACTCCTACAATGAGCAGTACTTC. The rearrangement joins TRBV7-2 to TRBJ2-1; no clear D gene. The DNA end is a closer match to TRBJ2-7, so the J assignment may be wrong. In germline, CDR1 is SGHTA, CDR2 FQGNSA. The CDR3 loop spans 14 amino acids.

J is TRBJ2-1 and V is TRBV10-3; the D gene is possibly TRBD2 (5 bases). TRBJ2-7 explains the end of the DNA better; the J call may be wrong. The CDR3 totals 13 residues. Germline V gene sequence: CDR1 ENHRY, CDR2 SYGVKD. The CDR3: CATRNGERNEQYF. The CDR3 DNA follows: TGTGCCACCCGGAACGGGGAACGAAATGAGCAGTACTTC.

This chain links TRBV12-3 or TRBV12-4 with TRBJ2-3; possibly TRBD2 for D (6 bases). CDR3 length: 15 amino acids. Trimming shortened V by 4 bases and J by 4 bases, and 15 bases separated the two germline ends. The CDR3 DNA reads as TGTGCCAGCAGTTATTCGGGAGTGCGCGCAGATACGCAGTATTTT. Translated: CASSYSGVRADTQYF.

This clonotype has a handful of counts. With a much larger clone just one base away, this may be a read error. The chain couples TRBV4-3 to TRBJ2-5; the match to TRBD1 covers 7 bases. This CDR3 has 16 amino acids. J gave up 11 bases and V 2 bases, and 17 bases lay outside the gene matches. Germline CDR1 and CDR2: LGHNA and YSLEER. For the CDR3, the DNA is TGCGCCAGCAGCCAACGGCCGGGACAGACCTACAATGAGCAGTACTTC. Translation gives CASSQRPGQTYNEQYF.

This clonotype was detected only a few times. The chain uses TRBV19 and TRBJ2-7, with 7 bases lining up with TRBD1. The CDR3 extends over 16 amino acids. CDR1 and CDR2 from the germline V gene are LNHDA and SQIVND (reference sequence). Trimming removed 4 bases from V and 0 bases from J; junction bases left unmatched: 9. CDR3 protein: CASSTLKGASSYEQYF. The CDR3 DNA is TGTGCCAGTAGTACCCTTAAGGGGGCAAGCTCCTACGAGCAGTACTTC.

The chain recombines TRBV7-6 with TRBJ2-3; D unresolved. This CDR3 has 13 amino acids. V was trimmed by 5 bases and J by 4 bases, leaving 10 bases between them. CDR1 is SGHVS, CDR2 FNYEAQ, per germline. The CDR3 is CASSQQLSDTQYF. The CDR3 DNA sequence: TGTGCCAGCAGCCAACAACTCTCAGATACGCAGTATTTT. Full variable domain (remainder filled in from reference TRBV7-6 and TRBJ2-3): GAGVSQSPRYKVTKRGQDVALRCDPISGHVSLYWYRQALGQGPEFLTYFNYEAQQDKSGLPNDRFSAERPEGSISTLTIQRTEQRDSAMYRCASSQQLSDTQYFGPGTRLTVL.

The chain employs TRBV5-1 and TRBJ2-1; D remains ambiguous. The CDR3 has 14 amino acids. Germline lookup yields CDR1 SGHRS and CDR2 YFSETQ. The ends were cut back, 6 bases at V and 4 bases at J, with 14 bases in the middle. CDR3 amino acids: CASNRRAQYNEQFF. The CDR3 nucleotides are TGCGCCAGCAACAGACGAGCGCAGTACAATGAGCAGTTCTTC.

This clonotype was picked up a small number of times. V is TRBV6-2 or TRBV6-3 and J is TRBJ2-7; tentatively, D is TRBD2 (6 bases). Germline lookup yields CDR1 MNHEY and CDR2 SVGEGT. V lost 7 bases, J lost 4 bases, and 23 bases lay in between. The CDR3 consists of 16 residues. The CDR3 region has the DNA TGTGCCAGCACCTCGAGGAGGGTCGACCACCTATACGAGCAGTACTTC. It is translated as CASTSRRVDHLYEQYF.

On this clonotype itself: Germline and junction disagree at one end, which may indicate a read error. V usage is TRBV18 and J usage is TRBJ2-3; 15 bases map to TRBD2. The CDR3 extends over 16 amino acids. Looked up from germline, CDR1 is KGHSH and CDR2 is LQKENI. Written as DNA, the CDR3 is TGTGCCAGCTCATCGGGACTAGCGGGAGGCACATATACGCAGTATTTT. This translates into CASSSGLAGGTYTQYF.